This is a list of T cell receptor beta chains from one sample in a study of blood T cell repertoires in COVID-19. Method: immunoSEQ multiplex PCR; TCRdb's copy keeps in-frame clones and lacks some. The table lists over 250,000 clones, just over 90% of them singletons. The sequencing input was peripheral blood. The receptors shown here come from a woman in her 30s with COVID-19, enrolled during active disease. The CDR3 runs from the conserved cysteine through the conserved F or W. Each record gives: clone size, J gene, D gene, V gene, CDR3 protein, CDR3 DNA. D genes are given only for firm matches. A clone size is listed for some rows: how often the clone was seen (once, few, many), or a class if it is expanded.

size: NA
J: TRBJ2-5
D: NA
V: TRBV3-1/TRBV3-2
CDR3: CASSQDVTSQGTQYF
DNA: TGTGCCAGCAGCCAAGACGTAACTAGCCAGGGGACCCAGTACTTC

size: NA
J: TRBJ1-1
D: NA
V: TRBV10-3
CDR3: CAISLQNANTEAFF
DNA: TGTGCCATCAGCCTACAGAATGCGAACACTGAAGCTTTCTTT

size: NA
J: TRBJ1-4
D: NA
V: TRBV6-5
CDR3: CASSLLGDWVEKLFF
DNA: TGTGCCAGCAGTCTCTTAGGGGATTGGGTTGAAAAACTGTTTTTT

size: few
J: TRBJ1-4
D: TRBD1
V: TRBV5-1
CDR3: CASSSSQGAPEKLFF
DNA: TGCGCCAGCAGCTCCTCCCAGGGGGCTCCCGAAAAACTGTTTTTT

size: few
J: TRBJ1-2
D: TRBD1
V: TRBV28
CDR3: CASSSTGDYGYTF
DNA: TGTGCCAGCAGTTCCACAGGGGACTATGGCTACACCTTC

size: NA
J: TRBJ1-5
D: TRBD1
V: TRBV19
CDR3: CASSRDREGNQPQHF
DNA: TGTGCCAGTAGTCGAGACAGGGAAGGCAATCAGCCCCAGCATTTT

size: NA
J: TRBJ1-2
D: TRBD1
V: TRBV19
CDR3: CASSSPGGNYGYTF
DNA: TGTGCCAGTAGTTCGCCAGGGGGCAACTATGGCTACACCTTC

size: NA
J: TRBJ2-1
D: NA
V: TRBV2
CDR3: CASSLRDEQFF
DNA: TGTGCCAGCAGTCTACGTGATGAGCAGTTCTTC

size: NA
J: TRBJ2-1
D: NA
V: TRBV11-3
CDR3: CASSLGQLSYNEQFF
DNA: TGTGCCAGCAGCTTGGGACAACTCTCCTACAATGAGCAGTTCTTC

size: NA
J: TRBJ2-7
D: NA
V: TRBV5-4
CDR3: CASSRAAGEQYF
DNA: TGTGCCAGCAGCCGTGCAGCAGGCGAGCAGTACTTC

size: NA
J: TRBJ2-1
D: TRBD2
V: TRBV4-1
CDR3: CASSPTFTGRNRNEQFF
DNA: TGCGCCAGCAGCCCGACCTTTACCGGGAGGAATAGGAATGAGCAGTTCTTC

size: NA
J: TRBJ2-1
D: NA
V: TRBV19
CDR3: CASSRDSNEQFF
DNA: TGTGCCAGTAGTAGAGACAGCAATGAGCAGTTCTTC

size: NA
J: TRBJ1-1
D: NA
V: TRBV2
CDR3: CASSGLGGNTEAFF
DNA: TGTGCCAGCAGTGGATTAGGAGGGAACACTGAAGCTTTCTTT

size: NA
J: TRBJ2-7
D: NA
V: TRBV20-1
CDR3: CSASGAGHEQYF
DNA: TGCAGTGCTAGTGGGGCCGGCCACGAGCAGTACTTC

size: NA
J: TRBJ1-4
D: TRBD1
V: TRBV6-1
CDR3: CASRETSGGTNEKLFF
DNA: TGTGCCAGCAGAGAAACCTCAGGGGGGACTAATGAAAAACTGTTTTTT

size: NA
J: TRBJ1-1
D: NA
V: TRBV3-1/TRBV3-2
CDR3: CASSQVRGSNTEAFF
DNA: TGTGCCAGCAGCCAAGTTCGGGGTTCGAACACTGAAGCTTTCTTT

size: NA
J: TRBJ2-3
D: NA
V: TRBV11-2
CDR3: CASSLGRRESDTQYF
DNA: TGTGCCAGCAGCTTAGGCCGTAGGGAGTCAGATACGCAGTATTTT

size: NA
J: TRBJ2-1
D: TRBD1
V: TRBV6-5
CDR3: CASTERGPSYNEQFF
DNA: TGTGCCAGCACCGAGAGGGGGCCATCCTACAATGAGCAGTTCTTC

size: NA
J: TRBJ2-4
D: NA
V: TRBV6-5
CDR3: CASSSLGGSQIGIQYF
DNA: TGTGCCAGCAGTTCCCTGGGTGGTAGCCAAATTGGCATTCAGTACTTC

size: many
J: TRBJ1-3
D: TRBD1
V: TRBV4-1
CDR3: CASSQNRGGNTIYF
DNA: TGCGCCAGCAGCCAAAACAGGGGCGGAAACACCATATATTTT

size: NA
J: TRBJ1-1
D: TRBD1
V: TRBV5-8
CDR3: CASSRWTGQTSMNTEAFF
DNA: TGTGCCAGCAGCAGGTGGACAGGACAAACATCGATGAACACTGAAGCTTTCTTT